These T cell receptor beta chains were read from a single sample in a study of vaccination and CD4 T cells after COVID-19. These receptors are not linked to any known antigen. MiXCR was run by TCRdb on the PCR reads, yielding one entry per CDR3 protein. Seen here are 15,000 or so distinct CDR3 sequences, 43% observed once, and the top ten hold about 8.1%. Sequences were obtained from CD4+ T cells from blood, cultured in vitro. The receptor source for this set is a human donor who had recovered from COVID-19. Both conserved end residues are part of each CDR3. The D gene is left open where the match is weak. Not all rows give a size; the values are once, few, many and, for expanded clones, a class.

TGTGCCAGCAGACAGACTAGCGGGAGTAACAATGAGCAGTTCTTC,CASRQTSGSNNEQFF,TRBD2,TRBJ2-1,TRBV25-1,.
TGTGCCAGCAGGTTACAGGGAAGCTCTGGAAACACCATATATTTT,CASRLQGSSGNTIYF,.,TRBJ1-3,TRBV27,.
TGTGCCAGCAGTGATTCTAGCAGGACAGATACGCAGTATTTT,CASSDSSRTDTQYF,.,TRBJ2-3,TRBV2,few
TGCAGTGCTCGATACTCCTCGGGACAGATGAGAGGCCAGTACTTC,CSARYSSGQMRGQYF,TRBD1,TRBJ2-5,TRBV20-1,few
TGTGCCACCAGTGAGTCCGGGACAGGGTTTCACGAGCAGTACTTC,CATSESGTGFHEQYF,TRBD1,TRBJ2-7,TRBV24-1,few
TGTGCCAGCAGTTTATTCGCGGGGACCCAGTACTTC,CASSLFAGTQYF,.,TRBJ2-5,TRBV27,.
TGTGCCAGCAGCCCCGACAGGGTAGCTGGAAACACCATATATTTT,CASSPDRVAGNTIYF,TRBD1,TRBJ1-3,TRBV2,.
TGTGCCACCAGGGACTTTAGCAATCAGCCCCAGCATTTT,CATRDFSNQPQHF,.,TRBJ1-5,TRBV24-1,few
TGCGCCAGCAGCCAAGAGACAGGGCTAGCTAACTATGGCTACACCTTC,CASSQETGLANYGYTF,TRBD1,TRBJ1-2,TRBV4-3,few
TGTGCCAGCAGCATTTCGGGGGCGGAAGAGACCCAGTACTTC,CASSISGAEETQYF,.,TRBJ2-5,TRBV7-2,.
TGTGCCAGCAGGCCCGCCGGGAGACCCTACGAGCAGTACTTC,CASRPAGRPYEQYF,.,TRBJ2-7,TRBV14,.
TGTGCCAGCAGTTTATCGGGACAGGGATATGAGACCCAGTACTTC,CASSLSGQGYETQYF,TRBD1,TRBJ2-5,TRBV27,.
TGTGCCAGCAGCTCGCATCAAGCGAACACCGGGGAGCTGTTTTTT,CASSSHQANTGELFF,.,TRBJ2-2,TRBV6-2/TRBV6-3,.
TGTGCCAGCAGTAAGGGACATTCCGAAAGGAACACTGAAGCTTTCTTT,CASSKGHSERNTEAFF,.,TRBJ1-1,TRBV27,.
TGTGCCAGCACCCCCAGGGGTTCCTACGAGCAGTACTTC,CASTPRGSYEQYF,.,TRBJ2-7,TRBV12-3/TRBV12-4,.
TGCAGTGCTGCGACAGGGGTTACTTCACCCCTCCACTTT,CSAATGVTSPLHF,TRBD1,TRBJ1-6,TRBV20-1,few
TGCAGCGTACAGGCGGCTAATGAAAAACTGTTTTTT,CSVQAANEKLFF,.,TRBJ1-4,TRBV29-1,.
TGCAGTGCACAACAGGGTACCAATCAGCCCCAGCATTTT,CSAQQGTNQPQHF,.,TRBJ1-5,TRBV20-1,few
TGTGCCAGCAGTGAAGTTTTAGGGAGTCCAGATACGCAGTATTTT,CASSEVLGSPDTQYF,.,TRBJ2-3,TRBV6-1,.
TGTGCCAGCAGTTTATCAGGGGGCGGCTACACCTTC,CASSLSGGGYTF,TRBD1,TRBJ1-2,TRBV28,.
TGTGCCAGCAGCTTATTGGGCAGGGGGCGGGTAGATACGCAGTATTTT,CASSLLGRGRVDTQYF,TRBD1,TRBJ2-3,TRBV7-8,.
TGCGCCAGCAGTGAGTCAGGGTTCAATGAGCAGTTCTTC,CASSESGFNEQFF,.,TRBJ2-1,TRBV10-1,few
TGTGCCAGCAGGGCCGGGACTAGCGGGAGTCGCGAGCAGTACTTC,CASRAGTSGSREQYF,TRBD2,TRBJ2-7,TRBV25-1,.
TGTGCCAGCAGTTTACAGGGGCGGCCCCAGCATTTT,CASSLQGRPQHF,.,TRBJ1-5,TRBV28,.
TGTGCCAGCAGCTTAGGTAGCGGGAGGATAAATGAGCAGTTCTTC,CASSLGSGRINEQFF,TRBD2,TRBJ2-1,TRBV7-9,.
TGTGCCAGTAGTACCCGACAGGCGGAGACCCAGTACTTC,CASSTRQAETQYF,.,TRBJ2-5,TRBV19,.
TGTGCCAGCAGAATAGGAGGGCAAGGCAATTCACCCCTCCACTTT,CASRIGGQGNSPLHF,.,TRBJ1-6,TRBV27,.
TGTGCCAGCAGTCGGACCGCGTACACTGAAGCTTTCTTT,CASSRTAYTEAFF,.,TRBJ1-1,TRBV6-1,.
TGTGCCACCAGCAGAGAGGCAGCTGGACTAGCGTTTAACGAGCAGTACTTC,CATSREAAGLAFNEQYF,TRBD2,TRBJ2-7,TRBV15,few
TGTGCCAGCAGCTTGGGGGTGGGTGATGGCTACACCTTC,CASSLGVGDGYTF,.,TRBJ1-2,TRBV5-6,.
TGTGCCAGCAGCGCGATACAGGGGGACACTGAAGCTTTCTTT,CASSAIQGDTEAFF,TRBD1,TRBJ1-1,TRBV12-3/TRBV12-4,few
TGTGCCAGCAAGACAGGAGAAATCGGCTATAATTCACCCCTCCACTTT,CASKTGEIGYNSPLHF,.,TRBJ1-6,TRBV19,few
TGTGCCAGCAGCTTAGGGGAATCAGATACGCAGTATTTT,CASSLGESDTQYF,.,TRBJ2-3,TRBV11-1,few
TGCAGTGCCTCACCCGTAGCGGGAGACGAGCAGTACTTC,CSASPVAGDEQYF,TRBD2,TRBJ2-7,TRBV20-1,.
TGTGCCTGGTCCACGGGGCAGGGATCGGGCACAGATACGCAGTATTTT,CAWSTGQGSGTDTQYF,.,TRBJ2-3,TRBV30,few
TGTGCCAGCATGAACGGGCATGGCTACACCTTC,CASMNGHGYTF,.,TRBJ1-2,TRBV7-9,few
TGTGCCAGCTCACCCCATCCCTTTGGGACTGAAGCTTTCTTT,CASSPHPFGTEAFF,.,TRBJ1-1,TRBV18,.
TGTGCCAGCATAGAGTCTCCGGGTGATGCTAACTATGGCTACACCTTC,CASIESPGDANYGYTF,.,TRBJ1-2,TRBV5-5,.
TGCAGTGCTAGAAGGACAGCCACCTCTGGAAACACCATATATTTT,CSARRTATSGNTIYF,.,TRBJ1-3,TRBV20-1,.
TGTGCCACCAGTGACCCTGGCGGGACACTTCCCTACGAGCAGTACTTC,CATSDPGGTLPYEQYF,.,TRBJ2-7,TRBV24-1,.
TGCGCCAGCAGTTTGGGACAGGGTCAGCCCCAGCATTTT,CASSLGQGQPQHF,TRBD1,TRBJ1-5,TRBV10-2,few
TGTGCCAGCAGTTACTCAGGCACCCCAAGGGAAGCTTTCTTT,CASSYSGTPREAFF,.,TRBJ1-1,TRBV6-5,.
TGTGCCAGCACCGTGGGGGGAGGAGGACGGAATTCACCCCTCCACTTT,CASTVGGGGRNSPLHF,.,TRBJ1-6,TRBV28,.
TGTGCCAGCAGTCTCGATTACGAGCAGTACTTC,CASSLDYEQYF,.,TRBJ2-7,TRBV12-3/TRBV12-4,few
TGTGCCAGCAGCCCGGAAGGGGGTGACACCGGGGAGCTGTTTTTT,CASSPEGGDTGELFF,.,TRBJ2-2,TRBV5-4,.